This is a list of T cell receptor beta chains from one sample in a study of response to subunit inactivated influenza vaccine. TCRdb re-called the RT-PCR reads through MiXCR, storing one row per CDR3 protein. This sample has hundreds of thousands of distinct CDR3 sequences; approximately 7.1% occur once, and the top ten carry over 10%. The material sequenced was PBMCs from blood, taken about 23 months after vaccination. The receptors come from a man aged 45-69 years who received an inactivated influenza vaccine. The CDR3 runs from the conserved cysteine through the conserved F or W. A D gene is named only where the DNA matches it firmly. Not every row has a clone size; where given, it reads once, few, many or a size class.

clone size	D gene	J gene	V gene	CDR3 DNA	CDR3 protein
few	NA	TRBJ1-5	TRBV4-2	TGTGCCAGCAGCCAAGATCCCGGAGGGGTGAGGCAGCCCCAGCATTTT	CASSQDPGGVRQPQHF
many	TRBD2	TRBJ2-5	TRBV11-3	TGTGCCAGCAGCTCCAACAGCGGGGGGGCTTTGGAGACCCAGTACTTC	CASSSNSGGALETQYF
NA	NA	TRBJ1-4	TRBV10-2	TGCGCCACCAAACTGGGTGCAACTAATGAAAAACTGTTTTTT	CATKLGATNEKLFF
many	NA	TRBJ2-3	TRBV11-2	TGTGCCAGCAGCGTCTCGACTTTCACAGATACGCAGTATTTT	CASSVSTFTDTQYF
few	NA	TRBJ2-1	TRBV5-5	TGTGCCAGCAGCTTGTGGGCAGCTTCCTACAATGAGCAGTTCTTC	CASSLWAASYNEQFF
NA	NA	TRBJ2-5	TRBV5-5	TGTGCCAGCAGCTTGCAGGAGGGTAAGACCCAGTACTTC	CASSLQEGKTQYF
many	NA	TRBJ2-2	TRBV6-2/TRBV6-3	TGTGCCAGCAGTTACGGGGGTCCAACGAACACCGGGGAGCTGTTTTTT	CASSYGGPTNTGELFF
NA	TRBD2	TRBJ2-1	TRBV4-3	TGCGCCAGCAGCCACCAGCCGGGACTAGCGGGGAAAAGGTGGAATGAGCAGTTCTTC	CASSHQPGLAGKRWNEQFF
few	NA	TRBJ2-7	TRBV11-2	TGTGCCAGCAGCTTAGTGGGGGGGCTCGGAGAGCAGTACTTC	CASSLVGGLGEQYF
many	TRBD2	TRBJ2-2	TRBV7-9	TGTGCCAGCAGCCCCCATCCAGGGAGGGTCGGGGAGCTGTTTTTT	CASSPHPGRVGELFF
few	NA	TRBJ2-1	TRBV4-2	TGTGCCAGCAGCCAAGATCGGCAGTATGAGCAGTTCTTC	CASSQDRQYEQFF
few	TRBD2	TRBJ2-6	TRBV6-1	TGTGCCAGCATCGGGACGGGGCGGGGGACTGGGGCCAACGTCCTGACTTTC	CASIGTGRGTGANVLTF
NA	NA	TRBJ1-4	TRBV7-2	TGTGCCAGCAGCCCAGAGGGATCTAATGAAAAACTGTTTTTT	CASSPEGSNEKLFF
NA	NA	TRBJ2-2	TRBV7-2	TGTGCCAGCAGCCCTACTTTTCCTGGGGAGCTGTTTTTT	CASSPTFPGELFF
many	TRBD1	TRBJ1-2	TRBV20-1	TGCAGTGCTCCTGACAGGGGTAGCTATGGCTACACCTTC	CSAPDRGSYGYTF
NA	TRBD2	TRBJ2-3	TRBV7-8	TGTGCCAGCAGCTTAGGGGCGGGAGGGATCACAGATACGCAGTATTTT	CASSLGAGGITDTQYF
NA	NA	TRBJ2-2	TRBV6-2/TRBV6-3	TGTGCCAGCAGTTATGGGGCCAGGGCACTGAACACCGGGGAGCTGTTTTTT	CASSYGARALNTGELFF
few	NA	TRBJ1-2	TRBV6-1	TGTGCCAGCAGTACAACCCGGAGCAGCTATGGCTACACCTTC	CASSTTRSSYGYTF
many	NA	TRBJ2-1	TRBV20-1	TGCAGTGCTAGAGGGGGCTCGTACAATGAGCAGTTCTTC	CSARGGSYNEQFF
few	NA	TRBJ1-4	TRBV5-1	TGCGCCAGCAGCATTTGGGGGACTAATGAAAAACTGTTTTTT	CASSIWGTNEKLFF
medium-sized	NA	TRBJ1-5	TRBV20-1	TGCAGTGCTAGAGGACAGATGGGGAGCAATCAGCCCCAGCATTTT	CSARGQMGSNQPQHF
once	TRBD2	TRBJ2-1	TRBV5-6	TGTGCCAGCAGCCCGACGATCGGGACTAGAACGTACAATGAGCAGTTCTTC	CASSPTIGTRTYNEQFF
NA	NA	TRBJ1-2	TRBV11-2	TGTGCCAGCAGCCCAATGGTCAGGGGTTTCGGCTATGGCTACACCTTC	CASSPMVRGFGYGYTF
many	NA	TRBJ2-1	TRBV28	TGTGCCAGCAGCCCGGGGGAGTTGAGGCAGTTCTTC	CASSPGELRQFF
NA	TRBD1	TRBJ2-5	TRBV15	TGTGCCACCAGCAGAGTAGGGGCAGGGGGCATGGAGACCCAGTACTTC	CATSRVGAGGMETQYF
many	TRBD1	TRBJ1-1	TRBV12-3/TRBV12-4	TGTGCCAGCAACAAACAGGGGGCCTACACTGAAGCTTTCTTT	CASNKQGAYTEAFF
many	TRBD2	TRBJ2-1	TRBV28	TGTGCCAGCAGACTAGCGGGAGCGGAGCAGTTCTTC	CASRLAGAEQFF
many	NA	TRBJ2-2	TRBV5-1	TGCGCCAGCAATTCTGGGCAGACAAACACCGGGGAGCTGTTTTTT	CASNSGQTNTGELFF
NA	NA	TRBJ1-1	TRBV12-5	TGTGCAAGTGGTCCCTCGGGGGTGGCCACTGAAGCTTTCTTT	CASGPSGVATEAFF
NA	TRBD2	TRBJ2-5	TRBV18	TGTGCCAGCTCACCACGTCTAGCGGGAGCGGGAGAGACCCAGTACTTC	CASSPRLAGAGETQYF
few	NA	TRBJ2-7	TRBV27	TGTGCCAGCAGTTCATTGGGATCTACCTACGAGCAGTACTTC	CASSSLGSTYEQYF
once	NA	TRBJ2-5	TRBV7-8	TGTGCCAGCAGTGGGGGACCAGAAGAGACCCAGTACTTC	CASSGGPEETQYF
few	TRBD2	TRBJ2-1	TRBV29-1	TGCAGCGTTGGTCGGACTAGCGGGGTAAATGAGCAGTTCTTC	CSVGRTSGVNEQFF